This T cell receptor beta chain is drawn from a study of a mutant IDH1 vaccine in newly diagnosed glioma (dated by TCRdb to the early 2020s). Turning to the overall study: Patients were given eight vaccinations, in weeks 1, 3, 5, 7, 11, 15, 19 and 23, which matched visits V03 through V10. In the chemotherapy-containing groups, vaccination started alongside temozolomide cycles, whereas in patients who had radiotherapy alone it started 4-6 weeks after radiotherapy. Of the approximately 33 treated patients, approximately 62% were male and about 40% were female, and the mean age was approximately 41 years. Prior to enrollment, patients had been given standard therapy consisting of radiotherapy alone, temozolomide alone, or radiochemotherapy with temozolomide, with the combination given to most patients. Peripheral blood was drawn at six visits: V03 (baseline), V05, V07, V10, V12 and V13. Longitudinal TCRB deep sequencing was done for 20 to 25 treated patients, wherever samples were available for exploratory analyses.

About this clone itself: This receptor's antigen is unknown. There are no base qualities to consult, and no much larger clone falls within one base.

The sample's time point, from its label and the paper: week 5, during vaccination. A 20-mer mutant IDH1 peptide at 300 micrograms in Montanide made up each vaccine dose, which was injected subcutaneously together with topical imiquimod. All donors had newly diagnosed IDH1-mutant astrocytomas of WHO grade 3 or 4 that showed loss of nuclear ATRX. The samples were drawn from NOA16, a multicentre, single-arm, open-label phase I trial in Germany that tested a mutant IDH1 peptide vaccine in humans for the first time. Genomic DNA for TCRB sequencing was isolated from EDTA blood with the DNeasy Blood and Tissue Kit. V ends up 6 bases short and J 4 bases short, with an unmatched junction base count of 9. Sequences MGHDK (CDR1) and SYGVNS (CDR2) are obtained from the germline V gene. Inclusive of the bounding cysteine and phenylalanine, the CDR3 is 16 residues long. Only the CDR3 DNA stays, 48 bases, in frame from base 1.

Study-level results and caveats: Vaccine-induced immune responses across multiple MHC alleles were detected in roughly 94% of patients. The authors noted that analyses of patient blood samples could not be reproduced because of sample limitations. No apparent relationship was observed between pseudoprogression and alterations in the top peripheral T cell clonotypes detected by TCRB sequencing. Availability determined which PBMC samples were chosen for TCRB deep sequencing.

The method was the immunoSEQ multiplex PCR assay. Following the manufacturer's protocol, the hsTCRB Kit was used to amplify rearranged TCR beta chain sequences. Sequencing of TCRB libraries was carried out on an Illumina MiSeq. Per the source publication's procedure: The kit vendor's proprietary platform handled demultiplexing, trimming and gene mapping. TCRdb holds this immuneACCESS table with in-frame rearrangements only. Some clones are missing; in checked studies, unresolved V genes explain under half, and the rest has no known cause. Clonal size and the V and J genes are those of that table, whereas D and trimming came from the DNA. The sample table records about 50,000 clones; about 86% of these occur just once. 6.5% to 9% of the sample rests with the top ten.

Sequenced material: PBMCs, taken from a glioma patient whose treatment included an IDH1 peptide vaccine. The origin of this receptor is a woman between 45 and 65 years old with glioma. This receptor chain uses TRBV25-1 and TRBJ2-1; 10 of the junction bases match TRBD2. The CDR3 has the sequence CASRGSGGARYNEQFF. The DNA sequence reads TGTGCCAGCAGGGGCAGCGGGGGGGCAAGGTACAATGAGCAGTTCTTC.